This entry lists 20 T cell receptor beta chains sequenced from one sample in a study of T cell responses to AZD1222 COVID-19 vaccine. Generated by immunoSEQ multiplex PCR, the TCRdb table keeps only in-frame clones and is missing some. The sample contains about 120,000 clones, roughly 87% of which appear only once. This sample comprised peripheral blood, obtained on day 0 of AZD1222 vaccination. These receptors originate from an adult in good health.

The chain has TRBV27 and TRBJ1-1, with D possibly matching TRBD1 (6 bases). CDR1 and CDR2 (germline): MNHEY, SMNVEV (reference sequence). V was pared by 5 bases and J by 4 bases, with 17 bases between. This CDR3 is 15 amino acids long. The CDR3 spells CASSQGTLGSTEAFF. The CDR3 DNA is TGTGCCAGCAGTCAGGGGACCCTGGGAAGCACTGAAGCTTTCTTT.

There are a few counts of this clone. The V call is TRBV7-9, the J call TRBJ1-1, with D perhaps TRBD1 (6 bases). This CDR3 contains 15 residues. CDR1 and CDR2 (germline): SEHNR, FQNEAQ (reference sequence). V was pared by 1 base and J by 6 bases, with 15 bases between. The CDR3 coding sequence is TGTGCCAGCAGCTTAGGTGAGGGGGGACCGGCTGAAGCTTTCTTT. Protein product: CASSLGEGGPAEAFF.

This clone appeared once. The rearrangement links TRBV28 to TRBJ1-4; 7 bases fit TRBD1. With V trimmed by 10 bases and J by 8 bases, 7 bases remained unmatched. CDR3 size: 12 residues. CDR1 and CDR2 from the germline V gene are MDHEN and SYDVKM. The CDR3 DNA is TGTGCCATCGGATACAGGGGCGAAAAACTGTTTTTT. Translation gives CAIGYRGEKLFF.

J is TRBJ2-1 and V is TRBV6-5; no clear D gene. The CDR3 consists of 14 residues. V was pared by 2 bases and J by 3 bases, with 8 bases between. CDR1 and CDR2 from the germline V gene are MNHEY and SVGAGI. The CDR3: CASSYGQGYNEQFF. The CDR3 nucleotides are TGTGCCAGCAGTTACGGCCAAGGCTACAATGAGCAGTTCTTC.

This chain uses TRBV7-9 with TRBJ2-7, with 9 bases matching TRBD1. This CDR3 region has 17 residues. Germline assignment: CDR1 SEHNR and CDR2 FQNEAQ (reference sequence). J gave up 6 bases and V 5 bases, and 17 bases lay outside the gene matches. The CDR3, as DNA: TGTGCCAGCAGCCCCGACCGGGTGGGACAGGGTTCCGCCGAGCAGTACTTC. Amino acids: CASSPDRVGQGSAEQYF.

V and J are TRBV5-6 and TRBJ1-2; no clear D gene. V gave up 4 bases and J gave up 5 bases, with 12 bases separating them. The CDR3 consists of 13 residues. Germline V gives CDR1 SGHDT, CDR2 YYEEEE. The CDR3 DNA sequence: TGTGCCAGCAGCCCGTGGGGAGTTTATGGCTACACCTTC. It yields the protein CASSPWGVYGYTF. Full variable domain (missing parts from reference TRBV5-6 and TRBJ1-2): DAGVTQSPTHLIKTRGQQVTLRCSPKSGHDTVSWYQQALGQGPQFIFQYYEEEERQRGNFPDRFSGHQFPNYSSELNVNALLLGDSALYLCASSPWGVYGYTFGSGTRLTVV.

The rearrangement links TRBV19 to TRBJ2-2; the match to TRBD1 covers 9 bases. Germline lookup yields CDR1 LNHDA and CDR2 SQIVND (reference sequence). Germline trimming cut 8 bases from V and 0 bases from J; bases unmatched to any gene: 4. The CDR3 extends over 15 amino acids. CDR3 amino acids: CASRTGGANTGELFF. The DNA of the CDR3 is TGTGCCAGTCGTACAGGGGGCGCGAACACCGGGGAGCTGTTTTTT.

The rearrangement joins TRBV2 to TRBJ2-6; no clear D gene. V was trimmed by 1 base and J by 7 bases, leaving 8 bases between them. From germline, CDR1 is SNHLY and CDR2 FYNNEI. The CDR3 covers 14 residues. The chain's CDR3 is CASSEGEYANVLTF. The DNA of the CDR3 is TGTGCCAGCAGTGAAGGGGAATATGCCAACGTCCTGACTTTC.

The CDR3 coding sequence is TGTGCCTGGAGCCCGGAGCAGGGGGCGCGAGCTTTCTTT. This sequence encodes CAWSPEQGARAFF. V is TRBV30 and J is TRBJ1-1, with 8 bases identical to TRBD1. V lost 3 bases, J lost 10 bases, and 10 bases stayed unmatched. The CDR3 runs 13 residues. From germline, CDR1 is GTSNPN and CDR2 SVGIG (reference sequence).

The CDR3 loop reads CASSWGPPSYEQYF. Written as DNA, the CDR3 is TGTGCCAGCAGCTGGGGGCCACCGTCCTACGAGCAGTACTTC. This rearrangement joins TRBV5-5 to TRBJ2-7; D possibly corresponds to TRBD1 (6 bases). Germline assignment: CDR1 SGHKS and CDR2 YYEKEE (reference sequence). The V gene lost 3 bases and the J gene lost 1 base, with 11 bases spanning the gap. CDR3 length: 14 amino acids.

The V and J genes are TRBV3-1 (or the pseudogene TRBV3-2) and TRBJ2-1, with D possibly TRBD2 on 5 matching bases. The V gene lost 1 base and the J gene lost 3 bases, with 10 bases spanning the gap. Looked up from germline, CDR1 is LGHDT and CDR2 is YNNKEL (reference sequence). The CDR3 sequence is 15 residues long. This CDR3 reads CASSQGTQNYNEQFF. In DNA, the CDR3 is TGTGCCAGCAGCCAAGGGACTCAAAACTACAATGAGCAGTTCTTC.

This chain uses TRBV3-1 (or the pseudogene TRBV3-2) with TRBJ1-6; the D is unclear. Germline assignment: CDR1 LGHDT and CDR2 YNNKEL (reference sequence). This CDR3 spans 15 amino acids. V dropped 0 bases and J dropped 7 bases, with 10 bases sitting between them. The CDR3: CASSQDFGVNSPLHF. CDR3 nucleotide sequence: TGTGCCAGCAGCCAAGATTTCGGGGTGAATTCACCCCTCCACTTT.

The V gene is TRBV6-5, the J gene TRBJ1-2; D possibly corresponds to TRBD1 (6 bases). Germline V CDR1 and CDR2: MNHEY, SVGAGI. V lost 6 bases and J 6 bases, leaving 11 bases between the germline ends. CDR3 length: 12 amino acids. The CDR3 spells CASSHTGNGYTF. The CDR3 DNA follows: TGTGCCAGCAGCCACACAGGGAATGGCTACACCTTC.

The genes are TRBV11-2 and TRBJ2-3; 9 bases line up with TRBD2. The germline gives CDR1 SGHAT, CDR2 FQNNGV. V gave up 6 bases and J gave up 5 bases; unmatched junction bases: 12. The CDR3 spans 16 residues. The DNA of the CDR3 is TGTGCCAGCAGACCCAGCGGGGGGCCTAATCGAGATACGCAGTATTTT. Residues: CASRPSGGPNRDTQYF.

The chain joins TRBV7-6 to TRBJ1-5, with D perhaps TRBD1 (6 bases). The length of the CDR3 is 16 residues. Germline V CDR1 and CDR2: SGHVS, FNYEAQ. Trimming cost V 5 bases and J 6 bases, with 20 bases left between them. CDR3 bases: TGTGCCAGCAGCCCCCCCGAGGGGGTTTGTATTCAGCCCCAGCATTTT. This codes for CASSPPEGVCIQPQHF. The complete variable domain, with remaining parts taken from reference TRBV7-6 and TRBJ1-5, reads GAGVSQSPRYKVTKRGQDVALRCDPISGHVSLYWYRQALGQGPEFLTYFNYEAQQDKSGLPNDRFSAERPEGSISTLTIQRTEQRDSAMYRCASSPPEGVCIQPQHFGDGTRLSIL.

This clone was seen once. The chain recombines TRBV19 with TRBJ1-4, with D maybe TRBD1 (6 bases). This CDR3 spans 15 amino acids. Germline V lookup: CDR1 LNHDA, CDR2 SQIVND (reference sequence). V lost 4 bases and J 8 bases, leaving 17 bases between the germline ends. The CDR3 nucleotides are TGTGCCAGTAGTAAAATAGGTGGGACATCCGAAAAACTGTTTTTT. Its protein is CASSKIGGTSEKLFF.

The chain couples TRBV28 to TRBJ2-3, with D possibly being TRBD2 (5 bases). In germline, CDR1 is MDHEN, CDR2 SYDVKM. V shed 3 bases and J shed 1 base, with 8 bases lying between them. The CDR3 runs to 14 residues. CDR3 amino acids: CASSLWGGTDTQYF. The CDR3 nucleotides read TGTGCCAGCAGTTTGTGGGGAGGCACAGATACGCAGTATTTT.

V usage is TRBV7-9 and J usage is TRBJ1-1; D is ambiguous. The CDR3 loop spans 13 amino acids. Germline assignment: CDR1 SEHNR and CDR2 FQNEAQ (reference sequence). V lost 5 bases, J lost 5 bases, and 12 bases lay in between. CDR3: CASSRWDGTEAFF. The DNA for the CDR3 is TGTGCCAGCAGCCGGTGGGATGGGACTGAAGCTTTCTTT.

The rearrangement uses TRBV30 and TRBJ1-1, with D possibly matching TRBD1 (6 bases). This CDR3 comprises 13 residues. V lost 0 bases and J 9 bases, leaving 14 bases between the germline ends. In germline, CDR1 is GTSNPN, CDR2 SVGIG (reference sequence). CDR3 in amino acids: CAWSVPGGGKAFF. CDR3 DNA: TGTGCCTGGAGTGTACCGGGGGGCGGGAAAGCTTTCTTT. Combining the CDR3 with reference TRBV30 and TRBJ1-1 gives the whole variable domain SQTIHQWPATLVQPVGSPLSLECTVEGTSNPNLYWYRQAAGRGLQLLFYSVGIGQISSEVPQNLSASRPQDRQFILSSKKLLLSDSGFYLCAWSVPGGGKAFFGQGTRLTVV.

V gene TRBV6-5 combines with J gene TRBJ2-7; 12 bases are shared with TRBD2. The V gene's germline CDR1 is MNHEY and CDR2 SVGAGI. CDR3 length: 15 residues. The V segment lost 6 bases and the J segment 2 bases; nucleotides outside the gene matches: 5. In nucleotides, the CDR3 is TGTGCCAGCAGCATTACTAGCGGGGGGCCCTACGAGCAGTACTTC. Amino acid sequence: CASSITSGGPYEQYF.